Many counts were recorded for the clone carrying this TCR beta chain. Amplified TCR beta CDR3 regions came from RNA transcripts. TCR CDR3 underwent first-round RT-PCR with the HTBI primer set. TCRdb analysed the multiplex PCR reads with MiXCR anew, one entry per CDR3 protein. The repertoire has just under 750,000 distinct CDR3 sequences, approximately 40% of them found once; the top ten carry 30% to 40%. This record comes from a study of T cells in Graves' hyperthyroidism and ophthalmopathy. Graves' hyperthyroidism is called stable when ophthalmopathy does not progress within 18 months. Based on clinical symptoms, serum thyroxine and TRAb, thyroid ultrasound and orbital computed tomography, diagnoses were reached. The receptor comes from a woman aged 40 to 55 with Graves' hyperthyroidism. Sequences were obtained from blood.

For the CDR3, the DNA is TGTGCCAGCAGCTCAACAATGCGTCAAGAGACCCAGTACTTC. It yields the protein CASSSTMRQETQYF. The genes are TRBV7-2 and TRBJ2-5; D ambiguous. Germline CDR1 is SGHTA and CDR2 is FQGNSA. The CDR3 runs to 14 residues. V lost 4 bases and J 2 bases, leaving 11 bases between the germline ends.